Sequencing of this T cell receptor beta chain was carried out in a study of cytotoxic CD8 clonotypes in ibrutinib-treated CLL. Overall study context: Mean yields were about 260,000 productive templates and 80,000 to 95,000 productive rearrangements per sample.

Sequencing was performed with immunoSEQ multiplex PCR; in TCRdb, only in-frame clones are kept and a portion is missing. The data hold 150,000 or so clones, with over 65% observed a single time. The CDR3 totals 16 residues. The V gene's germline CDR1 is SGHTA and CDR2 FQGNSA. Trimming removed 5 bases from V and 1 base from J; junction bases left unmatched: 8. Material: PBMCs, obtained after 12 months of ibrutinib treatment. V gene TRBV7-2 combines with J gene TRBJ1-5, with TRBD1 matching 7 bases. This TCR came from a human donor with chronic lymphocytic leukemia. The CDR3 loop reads CASSLQGGTSNQPQHF. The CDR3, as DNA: TGTGCCAGCAGCCTCCAGGGGGGCACGAGCAATCAGCCCCAGCATTTT.